Listed here is a single T cell receptor (beta chain). Per the germline V gene, CDR1 is SGHDT and CDR2 is YYEEEE. Trimming pared 0 bases from V and 7 bases from J, leaving 14 bases between. The CDR3 runs 14 residues. The sample belongs to a study of blood T cell repertoires in COVID-19. About the study: Some COVID-19 samples were acute and others convalescent; all came from the United States, Italy and Spain. In each case, the material was cDNA or gDNA derived from T cells, B-cell-depleted T cells, or PBMCs.

Libraries were prepared by immunoSEQ multiplex PCR; TCRdb keeps only in-frame clonotypes and omits some of them. The sample gives 70,000 or so clones, roughly 84% of which show up once; 29% is in the top ten. The rearrangement uses TRBV5-6 and TRBJ2-7; tentatively, D is TRBD1 (6 bases). This TCR was sampled from a woman aged 80 or older with active or convalescent COVID-19. Sequenced sample: peripheral blood. The CDR3, as DNA: TGTGCCAGCAGCTTGGGAACAGGGTTTGGGGAGCAGTACTTC. The encoded protein is CASSLGTGFGEQYF.